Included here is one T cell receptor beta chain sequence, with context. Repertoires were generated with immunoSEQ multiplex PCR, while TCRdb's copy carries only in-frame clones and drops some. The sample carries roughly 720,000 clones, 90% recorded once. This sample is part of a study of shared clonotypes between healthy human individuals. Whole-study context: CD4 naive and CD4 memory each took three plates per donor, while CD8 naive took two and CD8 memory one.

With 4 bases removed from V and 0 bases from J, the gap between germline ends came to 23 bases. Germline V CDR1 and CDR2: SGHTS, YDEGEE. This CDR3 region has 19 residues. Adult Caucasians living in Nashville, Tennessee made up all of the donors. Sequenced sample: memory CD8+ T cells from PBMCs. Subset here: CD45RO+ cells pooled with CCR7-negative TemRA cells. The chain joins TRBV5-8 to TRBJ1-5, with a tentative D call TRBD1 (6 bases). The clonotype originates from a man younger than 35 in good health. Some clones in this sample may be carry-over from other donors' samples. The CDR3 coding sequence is TGTGCCAGCAGCCGGGGGCGGGGGGGCGAAGGTTCTAGCAATCAGCCCCAGCATTTT. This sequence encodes CASSRGRGGEGSSNQPQHF.